Described below is a single T cell receptor (beta chain) sequence and its context. This specimen belongs to a study of blood T cell repertoires in COVID-19. Overall study context: Material from acute and convalescent COVID-19 was sourced from the United States, Italy and Spain. In each case, the material was cDNA or gDNA derived from T cells, B-cell-depleted T cells, or PBMCs.

Profiling relied on immunoSEQ multiplex PCR, and the TCRdb table lists in-frame clones only, not all of them. The sample yields 100,000 or so clones, roughly 85% seen once. The specimen was peripheral blood. This TCR was recovered from a man aged 55 to 70 with acute or convalescent COVID-19.

In DNA form, the CDR3 reads TGTGCCAGCAGTGAAGAGAGGGACTACACTGAAGCTTTCTTT. This sequence encodes CASSEERDYTEAFF. The gene calls are TRBV6-1 and TRBJ1-1; tentative D call: TRBD1 (5 bases). V dropped 1 base and J dropped 3 bases, with 9 bases sitting between them. Germline-derived CDR1 and CDR2 are MNHNS and SASEGT. The CDR3 length is 14 residues.